Below, 9 T cell receptor beta chains from the same sample are listed, as sequenced in a study of blood T cell repertoires in COVID-19. Only in-frame clones appear in the TCRdb table, and some are missing; sequencing was by immunoSEQ multiplex PCR. The table includes about 220,000 clones, 70% to 85% detected once. The sequencing input was PBMCs or T cells enriched from blood (not recorded which). The source of these receptors is a woman aged 55 to 70 who had recovered from COVID-19.

The CDR3 reads CASSWNRATNEKLFF. CDR3 in DNA: TGTGCCAGCAGCTGGAACAGGGCAACTAATGAAAAACTGTTTTTT. The chain is built from TRBV5-8 and TRBJ1-4, with a possible D match to TRBD1 (6 bases). The CDR3 totals 15 residues. Germline CDR1 and CDR2: SGHTS and YDEGEE. Between the trimmed V and J ends, which lost 3 bases and 0 bases, there was a span of 9 bases.

This chain joins TRBV18 and TRBJ2-3, with 7 bases aligning to TRBD1. V trimming: 4 bases; J trimming: 0 bases; junction bases outside the gene matches: 25. Looked up from germline, CDR1 is KGHSH and CDR2 is LQKENI. CDR3 length: 22 amino acids. In DNA form, the CDR3 reads TGTGCCAGCTCACGGGACGGAAAACAGGGGACGCCCCCCAGATATAGCACAGATACGCAGTATTTT. It specifies CASSRDGKQGTPPRYSTDTQYF.

The rearrangement links TRBV6-2 or TRBV6-3 to TRBJ2-1; 10 nucleotides match TRBD2. V gave up 4 bases and J gave up 7 bases; unmatched junction bases: 10. The germline CDR1 and CDR2 sequences are MNHEY and SVGEGT. The CDR3 has 16 amino acids. CDR3: CASSSSIAGGGNEQFF. The CDR3 bases are TGTGCCAGCAGTTCATCAATAGCGGGGGGTGGGAATGAGCAGTTCTTC.

The V gene is TRBV5-4, the J gene TRBJ2-1; 9 bases align to TRBD2. This CDR3 contains 14 residues. Germline V CDR1 and CDR2: SGHNT, YYREEE (reference sequence). V shed 4 bases, J shed 7 bases, and the junction held 6 bases outside the gene matches. The DNA of the CDR3 is TGTGCCAGCAGCACAAGCGGGGGGCGGAATGAGCAGTTCTTC. The encoded protein is CASSTSGGRNEQFF.

V gene TRBV12-3 or TRBV12-4 combines with J gene TRBJ1-2; D remains ambiguous. This CDR3 comprises 13 residues. V lost 0 bases to trimming and J lost 6 bases, with 8 bases between them. The CDR3 spells CASSLAWSDGYTF. The DNA of the CDR3 is TGTGCCAGCAGTTTAGCGTGGAGTGATGGCTACACCTTC.

The chain employs TRBV9 and TRBJ2-2, with D uncertain. V was shortened by 0 bases and J by 5 bases, with 5 bases between the two germline ends. This CDR3 has 13 residues. Looked up from germline, CDR1 is SGDLS and CDR2 is YYNGEE. The CDR3 nucleotides are TGTGCCAGCAGCGTAGCCCCGACCGGGGAGCTGTTTTTT. This translates into CASSVAPTGELFF.

This chain uses TRBV19 with TRBJ2-7; possible D gene TRBD1, 5 bases. The CDR3 has 14 amino acids. Germline-derived CDR1 and CDR2 are LNHDA and SQIVND (reference sequence). The V end was cut by 3 bases, the J end by 0 bases, with 9 bases between. The CDR3 sequence is CASSISGNSYEQYF. CDR3 in DNA: TGTGCCAGTAGTATTTCAGGGAACTCCTACGAGCAGTACTTC. Together with reference TRBV19 and TRBJ2-7, the CDR3 gives the full variable domain: DGGITQSPKYLFRKEGQNVTLSCEQNLNHDAMYWYRQDPGQGLRLIYYSQIVNDFQKGDIAEGYSVSREKKESFPLTVTSAQKNPTAFYLCASSISGNSYEQYFGPGTRLTVT.

This rearrangement joins TRBV14 to TRBJ1-4; 10 bases are shared with TRBD1. The V and J ends lost 4 bases and 8 bases, in that order; junction bases with no gene match: 4. The CDR3 has 14 residues. Per germline, CDR1 SGHDN and CDR2 FVKESK. As DNA, the CDR3 is TGTGCCAGCAGCCGGGACAGGGGAGGAGAAAAACTGTTTTTT. This encodes CASSRDRGGEKLFF.

This chain connects TRBV30 to TRBJ1-6, with a tentative D call TRBD1 (5 bases). Germline CDR1 GTSNPN, CDR2 SVGIG (reference sequence). Trimming removed 5 bases from V and 3 bases from J, with 8 bases in between. The CDR3 consists of 13 residues. The CDR3 protein is CAWSRDYNSPLHF. The CDR3 nucleotides are TGTGCCTGGTCCAGGGACTATAATTCACCCCTCCACTTT.